A selection of T cell receptor beta chains follows, all from one sample in a study of human T cells and chemical hapten exposure. Using its own MiXCR run on the 5' RACE reads, TCRdb lists one record per CDR3 protein. The sample has roughly 81,000 distinct CDR3 sequences; approximately 15% are singletons. These TCRs come from a female donor in good health. The CDR3 runs from the conserved cysteine through the conserved F or W. A D gene is named only where the DNA matches it firmly.

CAISEPRLASEQFF TRBV10-3 TRBD2
CSANRLGGLGTDTQYF TRBV20-1 NA
CSTLDVGLAGASREQFF TRBV20-1 TRBD2
CASSLLTGGGLHF TRBV7-2 TRBD1
CASSPQTGVNFF TRBV5-8 TRBD1
CSARMAGDRGSNIQYF TRBV20-1 TRBD1
CASSPGGNEAFF TRBV18 NA
CASLSTRNEQYF TRBV6-1 NA
CSVAQGASGNTIYF TRBV29-1 TRBD1
CASSPGDGGADTQYF TRBV18 TRBD2
CSVAPSPGQIMNTEAFF TRBV29-1 TRBD1
CASSPYTGMSNQPQHF TRBV19 NA
CASTQGGRLNTEAFF TRBV21-1 NA
CSVDRGSGSSYNEQFF TRBV29-1 NA
CASSEYAGPKWNTEAFF TRBV2 NA
CASSSDILTGTETQYF TRBV5-1 NA
CASQGEQNSGNTIYF TRBV6-5 NA
CASSLGYPSAGSPPQHF TRBV28 NA
CSVGGQGRYEQYF TRBV29-1 NA
CASSPFPSAAGGYTEAFF TRBV18 NA
CASSLEQGWDTQYF TRBV7-2 TRBD1
CASSYSSRNEAFF TRBV6-6 NA
CASSLEIASSGNTIYF TRBV7-2 NA
CASSQVRGGSEAFF TRBV3-1 NA
CASSRGVETQYF TRBV28 NA
CSASRGRGQYF TRBV29-1 TRBD2
CASSELAGGPDTQYF TRBV6-1 TRBD2
CASSQGTTAYNEQFF TRBV7-8 NA
CASSRGALNNEQFF TRBV6-2/TRBV6-3 NA
CASTAQGAGTDTQYF TRBV12-3/TRBV12-4 TRBD1
CASSQDWFKGGGSAEAFF TRBV4-3 NA
CASSFAGTGQAGELFF TRBV7-9 TRBD1
CSVQGGRTEAFF TRBV29-1 TRBD1
CSEQSTDTQYF TRBV29-1 NA
CASSFVGEETQYF TRBV12-3/TRBV12-4 NA
CATSERGLAGIQETQYF TRBV24-1 TRBD2
CASSSRAGTAYNEQFF TRBV9 TRBD1
CAWGTGGYEQYF TRBV30 TRBD1
CASSFDTPSGANVLTF TRBV6-5 NA
CSASAGGAEQFF TRBV20-1 TRBD2
CASSLDSGGSRLQFF TRBV7-2 NA
CASSTSYAYEQYF TRBV5-6 NA
CASSYAPGSSYNEQFF TRBV6-2/TRBV6-3 NA
CSARLGGSVGSNEQFF TRBV20-1 NA
CAISEGALINTEAFF TRBV10-3 NA
CASSLERNTEAFF TRBV12-3/TRBV12-4 NA
CASVATGGGHGYTF TRBV6-5 TRBD1
CSAPLTGEGGYTF TRBV20-1 NA
CAWSTIAEAAVYGYTF TRBV30 NA